These 29 T cell receptor beta chains were all obtained from the same sample, sequenced in a study of Graves' ophthalmopathy and Graves' hyperthyroidism. Beta-chain TCR CDR3 regions were amplified from RNA transcripts. Following a first-round RT-PCR that used HTBI primers, a second-round multiplex PCR was carried out. TCRdb passed the multiplex PCR reads through MiXCR, listing each CDR3 protein once. The table lists roughly 400,000 distinct CDR3 sequences, about 16% of them singletons, with approximately 7% in the top ten. Sequenced: peripheral blood. These receptor sequences come from a woman aged 18-29 years with stable Graves' hyperthyroidism.

This clonotype occurred many times. The chain joins TRBV6-1 to TRBJ2-7, with 7 bases lining up with TRBD2. The CDR3 loop spans 12 amino acids. With V trimmed by 0 bases and J by 7 bases, 0 bases remained unmatched. Germline-derived CDR1 and CDR2 are MNHNS and SASEGT. Written as DNA, the CDR3 is TGTGCCAGCAGTGAAGCGGGGGGGGAGCAGTACTTC. This encodes CASSEAGGEQYF.

This clonotype has ten or more counts. The chain combines TRBV12-3 or TRBV12-4 with TRBJ2-5; 9 nucleotides agree with TRBD1. Trimming at V came to 6 bases and at J to 5 bases, leaving 10 bases not matched to a gene. The CDR3 is 15 amino acids. The CDR3 sequence: CASSKNRGRLETQYF. In DNA, the CDR3 is TGTGCCAGCAGCAAAAACAGGGGGCGGTTGGAGACCCAGTACTTC.

This clonotype was seen many times. The chain combines TRBV2 with TRBJ2-7; D is uncertain. This CDR3 is 14 amino acids long. Trimming shortened V by 3 bases and J by 1 base, and 10 bases separated the two germline ends. Germline values: CDR1 SNHLY, CDR2 FYNNEI. For the CDR3, the DNA is TGTGCCAGCAGTGAGTCAGGTTGGTCCTACGAGCAGTACTTC. Protein sequence: CASSESGWSYEQYF. The whole variable domain, filled in from reference TRBV2 and TRBJ2-7, reads EPEVTQTPSHQVTQMGQEVILRCVPISNHLYFYWYRQILGQKVEFLVSFYNNEISEKSEIFDDQFSVERPDGSNFTLKIRSTKLEDSAMYFCASSESGWSYEQYFGPGTRLTVT.

In this sample, this clonotype turned up many times. The chain joins TRBV19 to TRBJ2-2; perhaps TRBD1 as D (6 bases). Germline CDR1 LNHDA, CDR2 SQIVND (reference sequence). This CDR3 spans 13 amino acids. V was pared by 8 bases and J by 3 bases, with 10 bases between. In DNA form, the CDR3 reads TGTGCCAGTTATTACAGGGACACCGGGGAGCTGTTTTTT. Its protein is CASYYRDTGELFF.

In this sample, this clonotype turned up many times. The genes are TRBV12-3 or TRBV12-4 and TRBJ2-7; weak D call: TRBD2 (6 bases). The CDR3 loop spans 14 amino acids. Trimming cost V 6 bases and J 2 bases, with 14 bases left between them. For the CDR3, the DNA is TGTGCCAGCAGCCCATTCCGGGGGACCTACGAGCAGTACTTC. This encodes CASSPFRGTYEQYF.

This clonotype was observed at least ten times. V is TRBV6-1 and J is TRBJ1-1; no clear D. The V and J ends lost 3 bases and 6 bases respectively, with 11 bases between them. This CDR3 is built from 13 residues. Germline V CDR1 and CDR2: MNHNS, SASEGT. CDR3 sequence: CASSDREHPEAFF. The DNA of the CDR3 is TGTGCCAGCAGTGACCGGGAGCACCCTGAAGCTTTCTTT.

This clonotype was seen many times. V and J are TRBV7-2 and TRBJ2-5; D remains unclear. The CDR3 covers 13 residues. Trimming stripped 0 bases from V and 5 bases from J, with 7 bases between. Germline CDR1 reads SGHTA; CDR2 reads FQGNSA. The CDR3 sequence is CASSLAIRETQYF. For the CDR3, the DNA is TGTGCCAGCAGCTTAGCAATCCGGGAGACCCAGTACTTC.

For this clonotype: A clone one base away is much larger, so this may be a read error. The chain is built from TRBV15 and TRBJ2-7; D is unresolved. Germline V gene lookup returns CDR1 LNHNV and CDR2 YYDKDF (reference sequence). The CDR3 totals 14 residues. The CDR3 loop is CAISRVAGSYEQYF. Here the CDR3 DNA reads TGTGCCATCAGCAGAGTCGCCGGATCCTACGAGCAGTACTTC.

This clonotype was counted at least ten times. The chain is built from TRBV29-1 and TRBJ1-2; weak D call: TRBD1 (5 bases). CDR1 SQVTM and CDR2 ANQGSEA come from the germline V gene. The CDR3 length is 13 residues. The germline V and J ends were trimmed by 7 bases and 8 bases, with 20 bases remaining between them. The CDR3 nucleotides are TGCAGCGGAGGTGAACGGGGCAGCCTGGGCTACACCTTC. Translation gives CSGGERGSLGYTF.

Ten or more counts support this clonotype. J is TRBJ1-2 and V is TRBV7-2; a possible D gene is TRBD1 (5 bases). CDR1 is SGHTA and CDR2 is FQGNSA in the germline V gene. V was clipped by 3 bases and J by 4 bases, with 9 bases between them. The CDR3 extends over 13 amino acids. The CDR3 DNA reads TGTGCCAGCAGCTTGGGGGACCTCTATGGCTACACCTTC. Translation: CASSLGDLYGYTF.

This clonotype has at least ten counts. The chain couples TRBV15 to TRBJ2-7; 7 nucleotides line up with TRBD1. The J segment lost 2 bases and the V segment lost 4 bases, leaving 5 bases of the junction unmatched. Germline V gene data show CDR1 as LNHNV and CDR2 as YYDKDF (reference sequence). The CDR3 consists of 14 residues. The CDR3 region is CATSKQGGAYEQYF. The CDR3 nucleotides are TGTGCCACCAGCAAACAAGGGGGCGCCTACGAGCAGTACTTC. The variable domain in full, with the rest retrieved from reference TRBV15 and TRBJ2-7, is DAMVIQNPRYQVTQFGKPVTLSCSQTLNHNVMYWYQQKSSQAPKLLFHYYDKDFNNEADTPDNFQSRRPNTSFCFLDIRSPGLGDTAMYLCATSKQGGAYEQYFGPGTRLTVT.

This clonotype came up many times. V gene TRBV12-3 or TRBV12-4 combines with J gene TRBJ1-2; D uncertain. The CDR3 totals 12 residues. Trimming left V 6 bases short and J 3 bases short, with 8 bases between. In nucleotides, the CDR3 is TGTGCCAGCAGCACCAGGTACTATGGCTACACCTTC. Its protein is CASSTRYYGYTF.

In its sample, this clonotype was seen many times. Being one base from a much bigger clone, this may be a read error. V gene TRBV12-3 or TRBV12-4 combines with J gene TRBJ1-1; the D gene is possibly TRBD1 (6 bases). The CDR3 has 13 residues. CDR3 sequence: CASSFRRDTEACF. In DNA form, the CDR3 reads TGTGCCAGCAGTTTTAGGAGGGACACTGAAGCTTGCTTT.

The CDR3 reads CASSLDTTSTDTQYF. DNA for the CDR3: TGTGCCAGCAGTCTGGACACCACTAGCACAGATACGCAGTATTTT. The V gene is TRBV12-3 or TRBV12-4, the J gene TRBJ2-3; tentatively, D is TRBD1 (5 bases). Trimming took off 5 bases at V and 0 bases at J, with 12 bases between the two ends. This CDR3 region has 15 residues.

This clonotype was observed many times. The gene calls are TRBV12-3 or TRBV12-4 and TRBJ1-2; no clear D. This CDR3 is 15 amino acids long. The V gene lost 2 bases and the J gene lost 1 base, with 11 bases spanning the gap. The chain's CDR3 is CASSLIGRCNYGYTF. DNA for the CDR3: TGTGCCAGCAGTTTAATTGGGAGATGTAACTATGGCTACACCTTC.

The sample holds a few counts of this clonotype. V usage is TRBV19 and J usage is TRBJ2-2, with D possibly TRBD1 on 6 matching bases. Deletions cut 4 bases from V and 7 bases from J, with 13 bases between. Germline CDR1 is LNHDA and CDR2 is SQIVND (reference sequence). The CDR3 sequence is 14 residues long. The CDR3 DNA follows: TGTGCCAGTAGTACCCCAGGGGCAGGCGGGGAGCTGTTTTTT. Translating gives CASSTPGAGGELFF. The full variable domain, rest sourced from reference TRBV19 and TRBJ2-2, is DGGITQSPKYLFRKEGQNVTLSCEQNLNHDAMYWYRQDPGQGLRLIYYSQIVNDFQKGDIAEGYSVSREKKESFPLTVTSAQKNPTAFYLCASSTPGAGGELFFGEGSRLTVL.

This chain links TRBV27 with TRBJ1-1, with D possibly being TRBD1 (5 bases). The CDR3 has 14 residues. CDR1 and CDR2 from the germline V gene are MNHEY and SMNVEV (reference sequence). Between the trimmed V and J ends, which lost 2 bases and 6 bases, there was a span of 13 bases. The CDR3 sequence: CASSLPSGGPEAFF. The CDR3 DNA follows: TGTGCCAGCAGTTTACCGAGTGGGGGTCCTGAAGCTTTCTTT.

This clonotype has at least ten counts. V usage is TRBV2 and J usage is TRBJ2-7, with a possible D match to TRBD2 (5 bases). The V end was cut by 6 bases, the J end by 2 bases, with 14 bases between. Germline lookup yields CDR1 SNHLY and CDR2 FYNNEI. The CDR3 totals 14 residues. CDR3 loop: CASSVGVYTYEQYF. The CDR3 region has the DNA TGTGCCAGCAGCGTGGGAGTTTATACCTACGAGCAGTACTTC. The complete variable domain, with remaining parts taken from reference TRBV2 and TRBJ2-7, reads EPEVTQTPSHQVTQMGQEVILRCVPISNHLYFYWYRQILGQKVEFLVSFYNNEISEKSEIFDDQFSVERPDGSNFTLKIRSTKLEDSAMYFCASSVGVYTYEQYFGPGTRLTVT.

This clonotype was recorded at least ten times. The V call is TRBV11-2, the J call TRBJ1-5; D unresolved. Germline values: CDR1 SGHAT, CDR2 FQNNGV. The length of the CDR3 is 15 residues. The ends were cut back, 2 bases at V and 0 bases at J, with 8 bases in the middle. The CDR3 spells CASSLRHDSNQPQHF. The DNA for the CDR3 is TGTGCCAGCAGCTTAAGACACGATAGCAATCAGCCCCAGCATTTT.

This clonotype was counted ten times or more. V gene TRBV12-3 or TRBV12-4 combines with J gene TRBJ1-2; a possible D gene is TRBD1 (6 bases). The CDR3 has 13 residues. Deletions cut 5 bases from V and 8 bases from J, with 15 bases between. Written as DNA, the CDR3 is TGTGCCAGCAGTAGACAGGTCTCCGACGGCTACACCTTC. Residues: CASSRQVSDGYTF.

This clonotype was counted at least ten times. V gene TRBV7-9 combines with J gene TRBJ2-7; perhaps D is TRBD1 or TRBD2 (7 bases each). CDR3 size: 11 residues. The germline CDR1 and CDR2 sequences are SEHNR and FQNEAQ (reference sequence). Between the trimmed V and J ends, which lost 7 bases and 9 bases, there was a span of 13 bases. The CDR3 DNA reads as TGTGCCAGCACTCAGGGGGGGATGCAGTACTTC. Protein: CASTQGGMQYF. Looking up the rest from reference TRBV7-9 and TRBJ2-7 gives the full variable domain: DTGVSQNPRHKITKRGQNVTFRCDPISEHNRLYWYRQTLGQGPEFLTYFQNEAQLEKSRLLSDRFSAERPKGSFSTLEIQRTEQGDSAMYLCASTQGGMQYFGPGTRLTVT.

This chain uses TRBV24-1 with TRBJ2-2; 8 bases are shared with TRBD2. The V segment lost 9 bases and the J segment 0 bases; nucleotides outside the gene matches: 8. Per the germline V gene, CDR1 is KGHDR and CDR2 is SFDVKD. CDR3 size: 16 residues. CDR3 sequence (DNA): TGTGCCACCGAAGGAGGCGGGGGGCCGAACACCGGGGAGCTGTTTTTT. Residues: CATEGGGGPNTGELFF.

At least ten counts were recorded for this clonotype. This chain joins TRBV24-1 and TRBJ2-2; D is uncertain. V was cut by 5 bases and J by 6 bases, with 9 bases left in between. Per the germline V gene, CDR1 is KGHDR and CDR2 is SFDVKD. The CDR3 totals 13 residues. CDR3 region: CATSGPAAGELFF. The CDR3 DNA follows: TGTGCCACCAGTGGGCCAGCAGCCGGGGAGCTGTTTTTT.

This clonotype was detected only a few times. The chain employs TRBV29-1 and TRBJ1-2, with D possibly being TRBD1 (5 bases). The CDR3 extends over 10 amino acids. Germline lookup yields CDR1 SQVTM and CDR2 ANQGSEA. Trimming removed 4 bases at V and 8 bases at J, with 8 bases between. CDR3 sequence reads: CSVGQLGYTF. The CDR3 DNA sequence: TGCAGCGTTGGACAGTTAGGCTACACCTTC.

The CDR3 bases are TGTGCCAGCAGTTTAAGTTTGGCCTTCGAGCAGTACTTC. Translated: CASSLSLAFEQYF. This sequence joins TRBV27 and TRBJ2-7, with D unclear. The CDR3 runs to 13 residues. Trimming removed 2 bases at V and 6 bases at J, with 11 bases between. From germline, CDR1 is MNHEY and CDR2 SMNVEV (reference sequence).

Only a few counts were recorded for this clonotype. The chain is built from TRBV11-2 and TRBJ1-1; D unresolved. V lost 2 bases and J lost 7, with 5 bases in between. Germline V gives CDR1 SGHAT, CDR2 FQNNGV. This CDR3 has 11 amino acids. The CDR3 DNA reads TGTGCCAGCAGCTTACCAAATGAAGCTTTCTTT. Protein sequence: CASSLPNEAFF.

The J gene is TRBJ1-6, the V gene TRBV19; D uncertain. CDR3 length equals 12 residues. The V end lost 6 bases, the J end lost 10 bases, and 10 bases lay between the germline ends. The germline V gene has CDR1 LNHDA and CDR2 SQIVND (reference sequence). The CDR3: CASRAGVSPLHF. CDR3 nucleotides: TGTGCCAGTAGGGCCGGGGTATCACCCCTCCACTTT.

This clonotype has at least ten counts. Its ends do not fully match the called genes, so a read error is possible. The chain uses TRBV5-1 and TRBJ1-1; 7 positions agree with TRBD1. Germline lookup yields CDR1 SGHRS and CDR2 YFSETQ. CDR3 length: 14 residues. This CDR3 is CASSLGQTNTEAFF. The CDR3 DNA sequence: TGTGCCAGCAGTTTGGGACAGACCAACACTGAAGCTTTCTTT.

This clonotype was observed a few times. CDR3 residues: CASSEAADGTGELFF. Written as DNA, the CDR3 is TGTGCCAGCAGTGAAGCGGCAGACGGCACCGGGGAGCTGTTTTTT. V is TRBV6-1 and J is TRBJ2-2; D not certain. The germline V gene has CDR1 MNHNS and CDR2 SASEGT. Trimming stripped 0 bases from V and 4 bases from J, with 9 bases between. This CDR3 contains 15 residues.